Listed here are 31 T cell receptor delta chains from one sample, sequenced in a study of gamma-delta chains in newborns, infants, children. TCRdb reanalysed the reads with CATT. The sample yields 10,000 or so delta-chain clones, about 3.8% seen once. Sample: blood. These TCRs come from a child who was a newborn, infant or young child, either healthy, febrile or measles-vaccinated (not recorded which).

The V call is TRDV2, the J call TRDJ3, with TRDD3 matching over 13 bases. Germline trimming cut 3 bases from V and 1 base from J; bases unmatched to any gene: 2. The CDR3 contains 18 residues. Per the germline V gene, CDR1 is GEAIGNYY and CDR2 is EKD. The CDR3: CACDVLGDTSWDTRQMFF. CDR3 sequence (DNA): TGTGCCTGTGACGTACTGGGGGATACGTCCTGGGACACCCGACAGATGTTTTTC.

Sample share makes this clone medium-sized. This rearrangement joins TRDV2 to TRDJ1; perhaps TRDD3 as D (5 bases). Germline V gene sequence: CDR1 GEAIGNYY, CDR2 EKD. The CDR3 consists of 16 residues. V was shortened by 0 bases and J by 2 bases, with 15 bases between the two germline ends. The CDR3 reads CACDTSWGITTDKLIF. In DNA form, the CDR3 reads TGTGCCTGTGACACCTCATGGGGAATTACTACCGATAAACTCATCTTT.

Concerning this clone itself: A read error may be the cause here, since a much bigger clone is one base away. The chain employs TRDV1 and TRDJ1, with 8 nucleotides matching TRDD2. After removal of 4 bases from V and 4 bases from J, the junction contained 32 bases not matched to a gene. This CDR3 spans 23 amino acids. CDR1 TSWWSYY and CDR2 QGS come from the germline V gene. For the CDR3, the DNA is TGTGCTCTTGGGGCCAGCGCAGCGGCTTCCTACGCCTCTGGGTATGATTACATCGATAAACTCATCTTT. Translating it yields CALGASAAASYASGYDYIDKLIF.

This clone rates as medium-sized. Other DNA variants within this sample encode the same CDR3. V usage is TRDV2 and J usage is TRDJ2; 12 bases match TRDD3. Trimming cost V 2 bases and J 5 bases; bases outside gene matches: 2. There are 15 residues in the CDR3. Germline V gene sequence: CDR1 GEAIGNYY, CDR2 EKD. This CDR3 is CACDILGDTTAQLFF. The CDR3 DNA reads TGTGCCTGTGACATACTGGGGGATACAACAGCACAACTCTTCTTT.

This clone was observed a few times. The chain recombines TRDV3 with TRDJ1, with 9 bases fitting TRDD3. Germline values: CDR1 TVYSNPD, CDR2 GDNSRS (reference sequence). V shed 4 bases, J shed 4 bases, and the junction held 19 bases outside the gene matches. The CDR3 is 17 residues long. CDR3 nucleotides: TGTGCCTCGAGGACTTTCCCATGTACTGGGGGAGTCGATAAACTCATCTTT. Amino acids: CASRTFPCTGGVDKLIF.

V is TRDV1 and J is TRDJ1, with D unresolved. Germline loops: CDR1 TSWWSYY, CDR2 QGS. This CDR3 comprises 19 residues. V was shortened by 5 bases and J by 5 bases, with 30 bases between the two germline ends. The CDR3 DNA reads as TGTGCTCTTGGGAGGCCATGTCTCCACCGCCAGAGAGGGAAGGATAAACTCATCTTT. As protein: CALGRPCLHRQRGKDKLIF.

Within the sample, this clone is medium-sized (0.01 to 0.1%). The chain employs TRDV3 and TRDJ1; D possibly matches TRDD2 or TRDD3 (5 bases each). The germline V gene encodes CDR1 TVYSNPD and CDR2 GDNSRS (reference sequence). V was shortened by 3 bases and J by 1 base, with 30 bases between the two germline ends. The CDR3 contains 19 residues. The CDR3 is CAFSVTYELDKGVTDKLIF. The DNA for the CDR3 is TGTGCCTTCAGCGTCACCTACGAACTGGACAAAGGGGTCACCGATAAACTCATCTTT.

This clone came up a few times. The protein recorded in TCRdb does not match the translated DNA at residue 4; the protein presented here comes from translating the DNA. J is TRDJ1 and V is TRDV2; 11 bases agree with TRDD3. J gave up 5 bases and V 5 bases, and 12 bases lay outside the gene matches. Germline V gene sequence: CDR1 GEAIGNYY, CDR2 EKD. The length of the CDR3 is 16 residues. The CDR3 DNA reads as TGTGCCTGTGGTAAACTGGGGGATATTCGGGATGATAAACTCATCTTT. Translation gives CACGKLGDIRDDKLIF.

This clone was seen a few times. The genes are TRDV2 and TRDJ1; 8 bases are shared with TRDD3. CDR1 and CDR2 (germline): GEAIGNYY, EKD. This CDR3 spans 14 amino acids. V shed 3 bases and J 5 bases; nucleotides not matched to a gene: 7. CDR3 DNA sequence: TGTGCCTGTGACCCTCTGGGGGAGACAGATAAACTCATCTTT. Protein sequence: CACDPLGETDKLIF.

This clone rates as medium-sized. Here the CDR3 DNA reads TGTGCCTGTGACTCCACGGAGGTTACTGGGGGAACTTTGACAGCACAACTCTTCTTT. Its translation: CACDSTEVTGGTLTAQLFF. This sequence joins TRDV2 and TRDJ2; 9 bases align to TRDD3. The V and J ends lost 3 bases and 0 bases, in that order; junction bases with no gene match: 13. Germline CDR1 is GEAIGNYY and CDR2 is EKD. The CDR3 extends over 19 amino acids.

A few counts support this clone. The V and J genes are TRDV1 and TRDJ1; the match to TRDD3 covers 13 bases. The J gene, absent from TCRdb, was called here by matching the DNA to germline. Germline trimming cut 2 bases from V and 2 bases from J; bases unmatched to any gene: 20. The CDR3 spans 22 residues. Per germline, CDR1 TSWWSYY and CDR2 QGS. Here the CDR3 reads CALGETFLQSTGGYGGTDKLIF. The CDR3 region has the DNA TGTGCTCTTGGGGAAACCTTCCTCCAATCTACTGGGGGATACGGCGGGACCGATAAACTCATCTTT.

This chain connects TRDV1 to TRDJ1, with 12 nucleotides matching TRDD3. CDR3 size: 17 residues. Germline loops: CDR1 TSWWSYY, CDR2 QGS. The V gene end was trimmed by 4 bases and the J gene end by 7 bases; junction bases not matched to a gene: 13. CDR3 protein: CALGANSGGYATGKLIF. CDR3 nucleotide sequence: TGTGCTCTTGGGGCCAACTCTGGGGGATACGCAACGGGTAAACTCATCTTT.

The V gene is TRDV2, the J gene TRDJ2; tentatively, D is TRDD3 (6 bases). The CDR3 length is 17 residues. Germline lookup yields CDR1 GEAIGNYY and CDR2 EKD. The ends were cut back, 3 bases at V and 0 bases at J, with 16 bases in the middle. The CDR3 DNA is TGTGCCTGTGACTCGGTTGGTGGGGATGCTTTGACAGCACAACTCTTCTTT. It encodes CACDSVGGDALTAQLFF.

The chain links TRDV1 to TRDJ1; D unclear. The V end lost 3 bases, the J end lost 3 bases, and 17 bases lay between the germline ends. Germline-derived CDR1 and CDR2 are TSWWSYY and QGS. This CDR3 comprises 16 residues. This CDR3 reads CALGDPHRPGADKLIF. In DNA form, the CDR3 reads TGTGCTCTTGGGGACCCGCATAGGCCTGGAGCCGATAAACTCATCTTT.

This clone turned up a few times. V is TRDV1 and J is TRDJ1; TRDD2 is a possible D gene (5 bases). V was pared by 0 bases and J by 2 bases, with 13 bases between. Germline values: CDR1 TSWWSYY, CDR2 QGS. The CDR3 runs to 16 residues. The CDR3 DNA reads as TGTGCTCTTGGGGAACTTTACCCCTTCGATACCGATAAACTCATCTTT. Protein sequence: CALGELYPFDTDKLIF.

By share, this clone ranks as medium-sized. This chain links TRDV2 with TRDJ2; TRDD3 aligns across 9 bases. This CDR3 has 15 residues. Trimming cost V 2 bases and J 1 base; bases outside gene matches: 1. Germline V gives CDR1 GEAIGNYY, CDR2 EKD. The CDR3 loop reads CACDILGDLTAQLFF. The CDR3 coding sequence is TGTGCCTGTGACATACTGGGGGATTTGACAGCACAACTCTTCTTT.

This sequence joins TRDV1 and TRDJ1; 7 bases are shared with TRDD2. Per the germline V gene, CDR1 is TSWWSYY and CDR2 is QGS. This CDR3 comprises 14 residues. V was pared by 4 bases and J by 5 bases, with 7 bases of the junction left unmatched. The chain's CDR3 is CALGAPSSRDKLIF. CDR3 nucleotide sequence: TGTGCTCTTGGGGCGCCTTCCTCTAGGGATAAACTCATCTTT.

The J gene is TRDJ1, the V gene TRDV1, with a tentative D call TRDD2 (6 bases). Looked up from germline, CDR1 is TSWWSYY and CDR2 is QGS. Trimming took off 0 bases at V and 2 bases at J, with 19 bases between the two ends. The length of the CDR3 is 18 residues. As DNA, the CDR3 is TGTGCTCTTGGGGAACTCGGTCCTTCCCCTCACCTTACCGATAAACTCATCTTT. Residues: CALGELGPSPHLTDKLIF.

CDR3 DNA sequence: TGTGCTCTTGGGAATGGGCCGCTTACTGGGGGATACGGGAGGACCGATAAACTCATCTTT. Translated: CALGNGPLTGGYGRTDKLIF. This chain connects TRDV1 to TRDJ1, with 13 positions matching TRDD3. The germline V gene encodes CDR1 TSWWSYY and CDR2 QGS. Losses at the gene ends were 5 bases for V and 2 bases for J; bases not matched to a gene: 17. The CDR3 length is 20 residues.

Here the CDR3 DNA reads TGTGCCTTGCGGACGTTCGGGGTAGGAAAACTCATCTTT. Translating it yields CALRTFGVGKLIF. This chain uses TRDV3 with TRDJ1; D gene unclear. CDR1 is TVYSNPD and CDR2 is GDNSRS in the germline V gene (reference sequence). This CDR3 is built from 13 residues. Trimming stripped 3 bases from V and 8 bases from J, with 19 bases between.

The chain recombines TRDV1 with TRDJ1, with TRDD3 identical over 7 bases. V lost 4 bases, J lost 0 bases, and 5 bases stayed unmatched. Germline CDR1 TSWWSYY, CDR2 QGS. This CDR3 is 15 amino acids long. CDR3 coding DNA: TGTGCTCTTGGGGTACGAGGGGGATACACCGATAAACTCATCTTT. Translation gives CALGVRGGYTDKLIF.

In this sample, this clone turned up a few times. This chain links TRDV1 with TRDJ1, with a tentative D call TRDD2 (6 bases). The CDR3 spans 16 residues. Per germline, CDR1 TSWWSYY and CDR2 QGS. V was cut by 5 bases and J by 5 bases, with 21 bases left in between. For the CDR3, the DNA is TGTGCTCTTGGGAGGTCCTTCCACCTACTAGGGGATAAACTCATCTTT. Translating gives CALGRSFHLLGDKLIF.

This sequence joins TRDV1 and TRDJ3; D unresolved. V lost 4 bases to trimming and J lost 0 bases, with 16 bases between them. Germline assignment: CDR1 TSWWSYY and CDR2 QGS. The CDR3 totals 19 residues. DNA for the CDR3: TGTGCTCTTGGGGCCCGGCCTCCGCCAACCTCCTGGGACACCCGACAGATGTTTTTC. Amino acid sequence: CALGARPPPTSWDTRQMFF.

This clone was found a few times. A much bigger clone sits one base away, suggesting this may be a read error. The chain links TRDV2 to TRDJ1, with 11 bases matching TRDD3. Germline CDR1 is GEAIGNYY and CDR2 is EKD. The CDR3 runs to 21 residues. CDR3 region: CARDKIAALFNGGYASDKLIF. The CDR3 region has the DNA TGTGCCCGTGACAAGATTGCAGCCCTTTTCAATGGGGGATACGCGAGCGATAAACTCATCTTT.

The chain carries TRDV1 and TRDJ1, with D perhaps TRDD3 (5 bases). Germline CDR1 reads TSWWSYY; CDR2 reads QGS. This CDR3 comprises 17 residues. V lost 1 base and J 2 bases, leaving 17 bases between the germline ends. CDR3 sequence (DNA): TGTGCTCTTGGGGAACGTCTATGGATAGGATCTACCGATAAACTCATCTTT. It yields the protein CALGERLWIGSTDKLIF.

The CDR3 spells CAFHPAPYWGGHTDKLIF. The CDR3 DNA sequence: TGTGCCTTCCACCCGGCCCCGTACTGGGGGGGACACACCGATAAACTCATCTTT. The rearrangement joins TRDV3 to TRDJ1; 8 bases fit TRDD3. The CDR3 contains 18 residues. Germline CDR1 reads TVYSNPD; CDR2 reads GDNSRS (reference sequence). V shed 3 bases, J shed 0 bases, and the junction held 18 bases outside the gene matches.

The rearrangement uses TRDV1 and TRDJ1; TRDD3 might be the D (5 bases). V lost 8 bases, J lost 4 bases, and 23 bases lay in between. Germline-derived CDR1 and CDR2 are TSWWSYY and QGS. CDR3 length: 16 amino acids. CDR3 amino acids: CALTPTWPGGFDKLIF. The CDR3 coding sequence is TGTGCTCTTACCCCAACGTGGCCGGGGGGCTTCGATAAACTCATCTTT.

V and J are TRDV1 and TRDJ1, with 9 bases that match TRDD3. From germline, CDR1 is TSWWSYY and CDR2 QGS. The V and J ends lost 7 bases and 0 bases, in that order; junction bases with no gene match: 24. CDR3 length: 21 residues. The CDR3 DNA sequence: TGTGCTCTTGCCGCCTTGTTCGGATTCGGGGGATACAGGGGATACACCGATAAACTCATCTTT. Residues: CALAALFGFGGYRGYTDKLIF.

This clone was detected only a few times. The DNA for the CDR3 is TGTGCCTGTGACCCATTGAGGGGGGATAGCAGGAGAGATAAACTCATCTTT. This encodes CACDPLRGDSRRDKLIF. The J gene is TRDJ1, the V gene TRDV2; 8 bases map to TRDD3. Germline V gene lookup returns CDR1 GEAIGNYY and CDR2 EKD. This CDR3 is built from 17 residues. J lost 5 bases, V lost 3 bases, and 16 bases had no gene match.

This clone was counted a few times. The identical CDR3 is also encoded by other nucleotide sequences in the sample. V gene TRDV2 combines with J gene TRDJ3; no clear D. With 3 bases removed from V and 0 bases from J, the gap between germline ends came to 14 bases. Germline lookup yields CDR1 GEAIGNYY and CDR2 EKD. This CDR3 has 18 residues. The CDR3 is CACDPLLSSSWDTRQMFF. Here the CDR3 DNA reads TGTGCCTGTGACCCCTTACTGTCAAGCTCCTGGGACACCCGACAGATGTTTTTC.

The chain is built from TRDV1 and TRDJ1, with D possibly matching TRDD2 (6 bases). CDR1 and CDR2 (germline): TSWWSYY, QGS. The CDR3 contains 18 residues. Between the trimmed V and J ends, which lost 4 bases and 3 bases, there was a span of 24 bases. CDR3 sequence (DNA): TGTGCTCTTGGGGCCATTCAGCCTTCCCCGGGGTACGCCGATAAACTCATCTTT. Protein: CALGAIQPSPGYADKLIF.